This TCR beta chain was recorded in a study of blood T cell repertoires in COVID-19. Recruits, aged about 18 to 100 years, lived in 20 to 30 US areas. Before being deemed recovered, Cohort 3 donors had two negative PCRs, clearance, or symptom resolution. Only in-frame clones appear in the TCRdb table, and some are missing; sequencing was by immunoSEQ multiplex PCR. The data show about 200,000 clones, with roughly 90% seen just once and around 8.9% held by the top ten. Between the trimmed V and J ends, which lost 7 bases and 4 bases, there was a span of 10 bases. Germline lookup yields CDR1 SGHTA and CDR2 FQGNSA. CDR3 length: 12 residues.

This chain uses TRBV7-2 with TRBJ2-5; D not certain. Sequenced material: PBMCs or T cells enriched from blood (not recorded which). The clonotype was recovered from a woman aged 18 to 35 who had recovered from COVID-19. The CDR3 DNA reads TGTGCCAGCACCCTGTCCCGAGAGACCCAGTACTTC. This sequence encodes CASTLSRETQYF.